This section outlines one T cell receptor beta chain sequence together with its context. Its antigen remains unknown. The assay was immunoSEQ multiplex PCR, and TCRdb's table has in-frame clones only and misses some. The data show under 75,000 clones, about 84% seen once. Time point meaning: after dendritic cell vaccination, including at tumor progression/relapse. Selection required adequate fresh-frozen tumor tissue plus more than two years' survival data. All glioblastoma patients lacked an isocitrate dehydrogenase mutation. The CDR3 spans 12 residues. Germline values: CDR1 SGHNT, CDR2 YENEEA. Trimming stripped 5 bases from V and 5 bases from J, with 9 bases between. This entry is derived from a study of glioma-infiltrating T cells after dendritic cell vaccination. Study overall: Dendritic cell vaccine was injected intradermally three times, biweekly.

Study outcomes and limitations: Only a small number of patients had complete blood and tumor samples.

Sequenced material: blood, taken after dendritic cell vaccination. The chain joins TRBV11-3 to TRBJ2-5, with D uncertain. This sequence was found in a human donor with glioblastoma. CDR3 DNA sequence: TGTGCCAGCAGCCAAGAGGTGGAGACCCAGTACTTC. Protein sequence: CASSQEVETQYF. Full variable domain (remainder filled in from reference TRBV11-3 and TRBJ2-5): EAGVVQSPRYKIIEKKQPVAFWCNPISGHNTLYWYLQNLGQGPELLIRYENEEAVDDSQLPKDRFSAERLKGVDSTLKIQPAELGDSAVYLCASSQEVETQYFGPGTRLLVL.